This TCR beta chain stems from a study of spatial heterogeneity in lung cancer. Germline CDR1 and CDR2: MNHEY and SVGAGI. The CDR3 length is 11 residues. Trimming removed 8 bases at V and 3 bases at J, with 6 bases between. Indicated time point: sample taken at primary tumor resection. In TCRdb, the 5' RACE reads were re-called with MiXCR into one record per CDR3 protein. The top ten clones hold over 8.5% of a sample with more than 45,000 distinct CDR3 sequences, approximately 5.3% of them seen once. In this sample, this clonotype turned up many times. Specimen: PBMCs, collected at surgery. This receptor was obtained from a male donor with early-stage non-small cell lung cancer. The V gene is TRBV6-5, the J gene TRBJ2-3; possibly TRBD1 for D (5 bases). In DNA, the CDR3 is TGTGCCAGCCAGGGAACAGATACGCAGTATTTT. Translation: CASQGTDTQYF.